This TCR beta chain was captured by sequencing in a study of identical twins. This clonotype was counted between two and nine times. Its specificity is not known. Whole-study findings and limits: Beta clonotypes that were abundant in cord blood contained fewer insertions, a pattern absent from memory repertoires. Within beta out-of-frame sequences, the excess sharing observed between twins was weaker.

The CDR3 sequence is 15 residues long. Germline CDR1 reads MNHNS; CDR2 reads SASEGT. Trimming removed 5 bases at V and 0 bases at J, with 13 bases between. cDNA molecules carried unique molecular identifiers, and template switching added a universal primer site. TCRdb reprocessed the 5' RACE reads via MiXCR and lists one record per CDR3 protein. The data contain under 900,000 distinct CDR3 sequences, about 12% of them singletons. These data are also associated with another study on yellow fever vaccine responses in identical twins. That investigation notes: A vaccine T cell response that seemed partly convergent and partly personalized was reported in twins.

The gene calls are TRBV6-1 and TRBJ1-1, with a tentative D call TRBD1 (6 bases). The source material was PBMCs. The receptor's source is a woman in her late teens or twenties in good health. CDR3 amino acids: CASSSQDRLNTEAFF. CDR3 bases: TGTGCCAGCAGTAGTCAGGACAGACTGAACACTGAAGCTTTCTTT.